What follows are 16 T cell receptor beta chains derived from one specimen sequenced in a study of blood T cell repertoires in COVID-19. Some clones are missing from TCRdb's copy, which holds only in-frame ones; the method was immunoSEQ multiplex PCR. The table has some 150,000 clones, approximately 91% seen once. The sample was peripheral blood. These TCRs come from a human donor in a cohort sampled during active COVID-19.

This chain joins TRBV11-2 and TRBJ1-1, with TRBD1 identical over 8 bases. The CDR3 extends over 18 amino acids. The V segment lost 1 base and the J segment 1 base; nucleotides outside the gene matches: 11. Germline values: CDR1 SGHAT, CDR2 FQNNGV. The CDR3, as DNA: TGTGCCAGCAGCTTAGTTCTGGGGCAGGGGGCGAAGAACACTGAAGCTTTCTTT. It codes for CASSLVLGQGAKNTEAFF.

V is TRBV12-3 or TRBV12-4 and J is TRBJ1-6, with TRBD1 as a possible D gene (5 bases). The V end was cut by 3 bases, the J end by 7 bases, with 7 bases between. The CDR3 spans 13 residues. The CDR3 protein is CASSLTVNSPLHF. The CDR3 coding sequence is TGTGCCAGCAGTTTGACAGTAAATTCACCCCTCCACTTT.

The chain links TRBV27 to TRBJ2-2; 10 nucleotides line up with TRBD2. The V segment lost 6 bases and the J segment 2 bases; nucleotides outside the gene matches: 6. The CDR3 runs to 16 residues. The germline gives CDR1 MNHEY, CDR2 SMNVEV (reference sequence). Written as DNA, the CDR3 is TGTGCCAGCAGACGTAGCGGGAGGCTCAACACCGGGGAGCTGTTTTTT. It translates to CASRRSGRLNTGELFF.

This clone appeared a few times. This rearrangement joins TRBV30 to TRBJ2-7; D is ambiguous. The ends were cut back, 0 bases at V and 0 bases at J, with 9 bases in the middle. Germline loops: CDR1 GTSNPN, CDR2 SVGIG (reference sequence). This CDR3 is built from 14 residues. The CDR3 nucleotides read TGTGCCTGGAGTGTACCCCCGGGCTCCTACGAGCAGTACTTC. It translates to CAWSVPPGSYEQYF.

The chain combines TRBV7-2 with TRBJ2-1; TRBD1 agrees at 7 bases. The germline gives CDR1 SGHTA, CDR2 FQGNSA. Unmatched junction bases numbered 5, after V lost 6 bases and J lost 6 bases. The CDR3 consists of 13 residues. Written as DNA, the CDR3 is TGTGCCAGCAGAACGACAGGGACCAATGAGCAGTTCTTC. Translation gives CASRTTGTNEQFF.

The chain carries TRBV7-9 and TRBJ2-7, with D maybe TRBD1 (5 bases). The V end lost 5 bases, the J end lost 8 bases, and 16 bases lay between the germline ends. The germline CDR1 and CDR2 sequences are SEHNR and FQNEAQ (reference sequence). This CDR3 has 13 residues. The CDR3 DNA is TGTGCCAGCAGCCGAGCAGCCGGACACAAGCAGTACTTC. As protein: CASSRAAGHKQYF.

The V call is TRBV6-2 or TRBV6-3, the J call TRBJ2-5; 8 nucleotides match TRBD2. This CDR3 contains 20 residues. Trimming at V came to 0 bases and at J to 1 base, leaving 16 bases not matched to a gene. The germline V gene encodes CDR1 MNHEY and CDR2 SVGEGT. CDR3 protein: CASSYSNFGGGTIIQETQYF. For the CDR3, the DNA is TGTGCCAGCAGTTACTCGAATTTTGGCGGGGGGACTATTATCCAAGAGACCCAGTACTTC.

The rearrangement uses TRBV19 and TRBJ2-7, with D maybe TRBD1 (5 bases). Germline V gene data show CDR1 as LNHDA and CDR2 as SQIVND (reference sequence). Trimming took off 4 bases at V and 1 base at J, with 8 bases between the two ends. The CDR3 extends over 13 amino acids. The CDR3 sequence is CASSRQISYEQYF. The CDR3 nucleotides read TGTGCCAGTAGTAGACAGATATCCTACGAGCAGTACTTC. Combining the CDR3 with reference TRBV19 and TRBJ2-7 gives the whole variable domain DGGITQSPKYLFRKEGQNVTLSCEQNLNHDAMYWYRQDPGQGLRLIYYSQIVNDFQKGDIAEGYSVSREKKESFPLTVTSAQKNPTAFYLCASSRQISYEQYFGPGTRLTVT.

The chain is built from TRBV7-9 and TRBJ1-2; TRBD1 matches 11 bases. V was pared by 5 bases and J by 0 bases, with 5 bases of the junction left unmatched. In germline, CDR1 is SEHNR, CDR2 FQNEAQ (reference sequence). This CDR3 contains 16 residues. CDR3 DNA: TGTGCCAGCAGCCCGGACAGGGGGCCCTCTAACTATGGCTACACCTTC. Translated: CASSPDRGPSNYGYTF. Supplemented by reference TRBV7-9 and TRBJ1-2, the full variable domain reads DTGVSQNPRHKITKRGQNVTFRCDPISEHNRLYWYRQTLGQGPEFLTYFQNEAQLEKSRLLSDRFSAERPKGSFSTLEIQRTEQGDSAMYLCASSPDRGPSNYGYTFGSGTRLTVV.

V gene TRBV6-6 combines with J gene TRBJ2-3; 7 positions match TRBD2. CDR1 and CDR2 (germline): MNHNY, SVGAGI (reference sequence). The CDR3 totals 14 residues. V shed 5 bases, J shed 2 bases, and the junction held 4 bases outside the gene matches. CDR3 coding DNA: TGTGCCAGCAGTGCCGGGGGGTACACAGATACGCAGTATTTT. Translated: CASSAGGYTDTQYF.

The V gene is TRBV5-1, the J gene TRBJ2-7, with D tentatively TRBD2 (6 bases). CDR3 size: 11 residues. From germline, CDR1 is SGHRS and CDR2 YFSETQ. V was clipped by 4 bases and J by 4 bases, with 6 bases between them. The CDR3 DNA follows: TGCGCCAGCAGCGGGGGGTACGAGCAGTACTTC. Residues: CASSGGYEQYF.

The chain links TRBV6-5 to TRBJ1-2; D is unclear. Germline CDR1 and CDR2: MNHEY and SVGAGI. This CDR3 is 13 amino acids long. Trimming stripped 2 bases from V and 8 bases from J, with 12 bases between. This CDR3 reads CASSYGGNLGYTF. The DNA of the CDR3 is TGTGCCAGCAGTTACGGAGGGAATTTAGGCTACACCTTC.

The J gene is TRBJ2-7, the V gene TRBV28; tentatively, D is TRBD1 (5 bases). The CDR3 length is 14 residues. Trimming removed 2 bases from V and 6 bases from J, with 14 bases in between. Germline V lookup: CDR1 MDHEN, CDR2 SYDVKM. CDR3 in DNA: TGTGCCAGCAGTTTAAGTATTTTAGGGGTCGAGCAGTACTTC. Translated, it gives CASSLSILGVEQYF.

The J gene is TRBJ2-3, the V gene TRBV7-9; tentative D call: TRBD1 (5 bases). This CDR3 contains 15 residues. Germline CDR1 is SEHNR and CDR2 is FQNEAQ (reference sequence). V lost 7 bases and J 0 bases, leaving 14 bases between the germline ends. The CDR3 bases are TGTGCCAGCACCCCCGACAGAGCCAGCACAGATACGCAGTATTTT. This codes for CASTPDRASTDTQYF.

This clone came up once. The chain recombines TRBV6-9 with TRBJ2-2, with TRBD2 matching 14 bases. J was trimmed by 3 bases and V by 8 bases; bases with no gene match: 5. Germline V CDR1 and CDR2: MNHGY, SVAAGI. The CDR3 runs 16 residues. This CDR3 is CASRLAGGPYTGELFF. The CDR3, as DNA: TGTGCCAGCCGACTAGCGGGAGGGCCGTACACCGGGGAGCTGTTTTTT.

V gene TRBV5-1 combines with J gene TRBJ2-1, with a possible D match to TRBD1 (5 bases). Germline loops: CDR1 SGHRS, CDR2 YFSETQ. Deletions cut 0 bases from V and 6 bases from J, with 16 bases between. The length of the CDR3 is 16 residues. DNA for the CDR3: TGCGCCAGCAGCTTGGGAACCTTTAGGGGCGTCAATGAGCAGTTCTTC. It is translated as CASSLGTFRGVNEQFF.